This passage covers 8 T cell receptor beta chains from one sample sequenced in a study of shared clonotypes between healthy human individuals. Sequenced by immunoSEQ multiplex PCR; TCRdb stores in-frame clones only, minus some. The sample lists 450,000 to 600,000 clones, 79% occurring once. The material sequenced was PBMCs. The receptor set was obtained from a woman aged 40 to 50 in good health. Some clones in this sample may be carry-over from other donors' samples.

The chain links TRBV5-4 to TRBJ2-1; D might be TRBD2 (5 bases). Germline lookup yields CDR1 SGHNT and CDR2 YYREEE (reference sequence). The CDR3 has 15 residues. Trimming took off 4 bases at V and 0 bases at J, with 11 bases between the two ends. In DNA, the CDR3 is TGTGCCAGCAGCCCTGGACTCGGCTCCTACAATGAGCAGTTCTTC. This encodes CASSPGLGSYNEQFF.

The V gene is TRBV5-3, the J gene TRBJ2-7; the D gene could be TRBD1 or TRBD2 (5 bases each). TRBV5-3 is an ORF, with its function uncertain. CDR3 length: 15 amino acids. V gave up 4 bases and J gave up 4 bases, with 18 bases separating them. CDR3 bases: TGTGCCAGAAGCGCAACCGGGACGGAAGATTACGAGCAGTACTTC. Its protein product is CARSATGTEDYEQYF.

This clone is a singleton in its sample. A much larger clone is a single base away; this may be a read error. The V and J genes are TRBV21-1 and TRBJ2-7. TRBV21-1 is classified as a pseudogene. The CDR3 spans 11 residues. In DNA form, the CDR3 reads TGTGCCAGCAGCAAAGCGGACGAGCAGTACTTC. The encoded protein is CASSKADEQYF.

This clone was seen only once. The gene calls are TRBV5-1 and TRBJ2-3; TRBD2 aligns across 15 bases. Germline lookup yields CDR1 SGHRS and CDR2 YFSETQ. The CDR3 is made up of 16 amino acids. The V and J ends lost 3 bases and 7 bases, in that order; junction bases with no gene match: 6. The CDR3 DNA reads as TGCGCCAGCAGCTCTTCGGGGACTAGCGGGGGGAATACGCAGTATTTT. Its protein product is CASSSSGTSGGNTQYF. The variable domain in full, with the rest retrieved from reference TRBV5-1 and TRBJ2-3, is KAGVTQTPRYLIKTRGQQVTLSCSPISGHRSVSWYQQTPGQGLQFLFEYFSETQRNKGNFPGRFSGRQFSNSRSEMNVSTLELGDSALYLCASSSSGTSGGNTQYFGPGTRLTVL.

This sequence joins TRBV19 and TRBJ2-3, with D possibly TRBD2 on 7 matching bases. This CDR3 is 14 amino acids long. V was trimmed by 9 bases and J by 3 bases, leaving 16 bases between them. Germline assignment: CDR1 LNHDA and CDR2 SQIVND (reference sequence). CDR3 region: CASLGGTMTDTQYF. CDR3 DNA sequence: TGTGCCAGCCTAGGGGGGACTATGACAGATACGCAGTATTTT.

This chain joins TRBV7-9 and TRBJ1-2, with 7 bases aligning to TRBD1. The ends lost 5 bases at V and 3 bases at J; junction bases unmatched: 6. Germline assignment: CDR1 SEHNR and CDR2 FQNEAQ (reference sequence). The CDR3 loop spans 14 amino acids. CDR3 DNA: TGTGCCAGCAGCCGGGCTGGGACAGACTATGGCTACACCTTC. It translates to CASSRAGTDYGYTF.

This clone was seen just once. The genes are TRBV29-1 and TRBJ2-5; 8 nucleotides align to TRBD2. Gene TRBJ2-7 matches the end of the DNA better, so the J call may be wrong. CDR1 is SQVTM and CDR2 is ANQGSEA in the germline V gene. The CDR3 consists of 15 residues. This chain's CDR3 is CSVVHGSGRAGEQYF. The CDR3 nucleotides are TGCAGCGTTGTGCATGGTTCCGGGAGGGCCGGCGAGCAGTACTTC.

The gene calls are TRBV7-2 and TRBJ1-4, with TRBD1 as a possible D gene (6 bases). Germline V CDR1 and CDR2: SGHTA, FQGNSA. This CDR3 spans 14 amino acids. Trimming stripped 5 bases from V and 7 bases from J, with 14 bases between. The CDR3 protein is CASSLSGAGEKLFF. CDR3 nucleotide sequence: TGTGCCAGCAGCCTTTCGGGGGCAGGTGAAAAACTGTTTTTT.